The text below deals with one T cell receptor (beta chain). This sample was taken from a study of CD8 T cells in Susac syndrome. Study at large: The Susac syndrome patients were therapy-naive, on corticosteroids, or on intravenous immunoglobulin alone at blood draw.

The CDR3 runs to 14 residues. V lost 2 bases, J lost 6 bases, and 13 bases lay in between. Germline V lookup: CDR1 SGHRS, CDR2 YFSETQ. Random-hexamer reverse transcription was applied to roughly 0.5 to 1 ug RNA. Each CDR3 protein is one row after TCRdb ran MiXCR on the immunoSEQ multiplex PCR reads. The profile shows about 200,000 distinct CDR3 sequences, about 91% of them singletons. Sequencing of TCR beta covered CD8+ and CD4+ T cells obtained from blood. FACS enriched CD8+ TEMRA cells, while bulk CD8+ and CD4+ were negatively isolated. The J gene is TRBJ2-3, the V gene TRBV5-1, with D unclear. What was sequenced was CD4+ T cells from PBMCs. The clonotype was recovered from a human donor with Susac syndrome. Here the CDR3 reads CASSFRTDPDTQYF. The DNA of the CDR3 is TGCGCCAGCAGCTTTAGAACGGACCCGGATACGCAGTATTTT.